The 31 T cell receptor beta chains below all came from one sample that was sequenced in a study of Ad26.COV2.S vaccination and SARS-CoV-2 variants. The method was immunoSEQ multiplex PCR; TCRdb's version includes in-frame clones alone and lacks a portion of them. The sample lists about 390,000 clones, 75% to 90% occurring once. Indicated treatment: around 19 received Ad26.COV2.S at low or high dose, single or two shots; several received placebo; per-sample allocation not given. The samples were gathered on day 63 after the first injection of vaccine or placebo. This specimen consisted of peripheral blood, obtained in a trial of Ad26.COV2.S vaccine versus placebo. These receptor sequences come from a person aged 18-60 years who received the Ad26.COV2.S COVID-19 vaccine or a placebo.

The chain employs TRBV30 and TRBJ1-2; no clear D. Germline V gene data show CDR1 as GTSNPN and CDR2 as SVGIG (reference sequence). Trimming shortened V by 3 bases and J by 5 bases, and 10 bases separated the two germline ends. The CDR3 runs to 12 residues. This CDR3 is CAWSGVGYGYTF. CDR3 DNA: TGTGCCTGGAGCGGGGTCGGGTATGGCTACACCTTC.

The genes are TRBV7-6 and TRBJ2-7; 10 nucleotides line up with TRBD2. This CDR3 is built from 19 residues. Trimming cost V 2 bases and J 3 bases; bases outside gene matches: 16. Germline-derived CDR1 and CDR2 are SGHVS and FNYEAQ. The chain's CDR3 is CASSLNNESPSGGNYEQYF. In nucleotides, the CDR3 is TGTGCCAGCAGCTTAAACAATGAGTCCCCTAGCGGGGGAAACTACGAGCAGTACTTC.

CDR3 sequence (DNA): TGCGCCAGCAGCTATGGCGGGGGGGCCTCGGCGGACGAGCAGTACTTC. Its protein is CASSYGGGASADEQYF. The chain combines TRBV5-1 with TRBJ2-7; 9 bases line up with TRBD2. The germline V gene has CDR1 SGHRS and CDR2 YFSETQ. V was clipped by 3 bases and J by 5 bases; unmatched bases: 12. The CDR3 spans 16 residues. The full variable domain, completed using reference TRBV5-1 and TRBJ2-7, is KAGVTQTPRYLIKTRGQQVTLSCSPISGHRSVSWYQQTPGQGLQFLFEYFSETQRNKGNFPGRFSGRQFSNSRSEMNVSTLELGDSALYLCASSYGGGASADEQYFGPGTRLTVT.

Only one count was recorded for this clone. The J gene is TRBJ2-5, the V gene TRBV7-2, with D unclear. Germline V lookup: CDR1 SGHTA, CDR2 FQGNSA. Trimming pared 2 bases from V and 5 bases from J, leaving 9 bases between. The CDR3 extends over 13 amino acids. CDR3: CASSLSTMETQYF. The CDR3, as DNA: TGTGCCAGCAGCTTAAGTACTATGGAGACCCAGTACTTC.

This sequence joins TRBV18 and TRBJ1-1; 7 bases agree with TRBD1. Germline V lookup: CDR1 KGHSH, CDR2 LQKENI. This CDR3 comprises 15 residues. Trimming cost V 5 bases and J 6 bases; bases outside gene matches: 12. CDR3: CASSIQTGQGAEAFF. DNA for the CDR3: TGTGCCAGCTCAATCCAGACAGGGCAGGGGGCTGAAGCTTTCTTT.

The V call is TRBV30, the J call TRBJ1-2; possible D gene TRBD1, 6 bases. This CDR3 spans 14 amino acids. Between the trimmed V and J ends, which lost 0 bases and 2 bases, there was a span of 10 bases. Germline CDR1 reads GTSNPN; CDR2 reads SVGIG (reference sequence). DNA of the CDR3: TGTGCCTGGAGTGTTGGGGGGGGCAACTATGGCTACACCTTC. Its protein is CAWSVGGGNYGYTF.

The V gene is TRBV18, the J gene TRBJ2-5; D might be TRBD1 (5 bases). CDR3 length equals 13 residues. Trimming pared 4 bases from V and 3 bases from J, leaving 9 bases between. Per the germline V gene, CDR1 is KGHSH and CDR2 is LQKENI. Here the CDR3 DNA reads TGTGCCAGCTCACTCGACAGAAAAGAGACCCAGTACTTC. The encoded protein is CASSLDRKETQYF.

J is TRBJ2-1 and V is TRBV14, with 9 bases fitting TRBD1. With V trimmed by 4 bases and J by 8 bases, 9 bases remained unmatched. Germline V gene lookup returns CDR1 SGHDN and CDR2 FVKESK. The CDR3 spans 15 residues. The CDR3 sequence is CASSLRGQGTDEQFF. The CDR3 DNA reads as TGTGCCAGCAGCCTGCGCGGACAGGGGACGGATGAGCAGTTCTTC.

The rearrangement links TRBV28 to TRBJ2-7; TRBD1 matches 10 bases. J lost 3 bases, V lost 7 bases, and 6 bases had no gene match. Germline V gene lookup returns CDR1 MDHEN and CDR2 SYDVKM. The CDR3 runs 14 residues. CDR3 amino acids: CASTRTGGFYEQYF. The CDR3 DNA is TGTGCCAGCACGAGGACAGGGGGTTTCTACGAGCAGTACTTC.

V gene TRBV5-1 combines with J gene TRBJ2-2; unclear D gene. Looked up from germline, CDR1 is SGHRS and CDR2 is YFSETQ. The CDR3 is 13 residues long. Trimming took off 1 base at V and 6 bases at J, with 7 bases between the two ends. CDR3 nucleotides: TGCGCCAGCAGCTTGACAGTACCCGGGGAGCTGTTTTTT. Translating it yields CASSLTVPGELFF.

CDR3 DNA: TGTGCCAGCAGCTTAGACGGCAGGCCCTACGAGCAGTACTTC. This translates into CASSLDGRPYEQYF. The chain employs TRBV5-8 and TRBJ2-7, with D hard to call. V was shortened by 2 bases and J by 2 bases, with 11 bases between the two germline ends. The CDR3 loop spans 14 amino acids. Germline V lookup: CDR1 SGHTS, CDR2 YDEGEE.

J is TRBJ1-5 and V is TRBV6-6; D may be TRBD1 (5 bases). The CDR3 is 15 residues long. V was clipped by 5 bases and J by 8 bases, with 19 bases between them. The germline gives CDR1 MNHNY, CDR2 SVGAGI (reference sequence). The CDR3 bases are TGTGCCAGCAGTCCCTTCAGGTCAGGGTCGGAGCCCCAGCATTTT. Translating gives CASSPFRSGSEPQHF.

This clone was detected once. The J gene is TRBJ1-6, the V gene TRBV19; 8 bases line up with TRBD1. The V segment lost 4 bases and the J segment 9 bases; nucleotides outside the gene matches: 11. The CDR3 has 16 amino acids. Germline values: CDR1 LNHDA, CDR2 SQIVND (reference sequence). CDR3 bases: TGTGCCAGTAGTACTTCGGACAGGGTGGCCACTTCACCCCTCCACTTT. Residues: CASSTSDRVATSPLHF.

This CDR3 reads CASALEQGRGNTIYF. CDR3 nucleotide sequence: TGTGCTAGTGCCCTCGAACAGGGTCGTGGAAACACCATATATTTT. The chain combines TRBV12-5 with TRBJ1-3, with a possible D match to TRBD1 (6 bases). Deletions cut 7 bases from V and 3 bases from J, with 16 bases between. CDR1 LGHNT and CDR2 FRNRAP come from the germline V gene. CDR3 size: 15 residues.

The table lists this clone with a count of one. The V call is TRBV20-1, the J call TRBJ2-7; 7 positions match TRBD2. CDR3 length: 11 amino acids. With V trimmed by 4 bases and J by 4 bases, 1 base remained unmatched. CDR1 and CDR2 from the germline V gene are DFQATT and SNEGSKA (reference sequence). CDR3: CSAKREYEQYF. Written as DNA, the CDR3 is TGCAGTGCTAAGCGGGAATACGAGCAGTACTTC.

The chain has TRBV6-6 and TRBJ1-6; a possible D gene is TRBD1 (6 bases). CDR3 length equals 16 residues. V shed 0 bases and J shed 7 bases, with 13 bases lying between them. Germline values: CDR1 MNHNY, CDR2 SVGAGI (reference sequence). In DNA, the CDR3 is TGTGCCAGCAGTTACTCGCTGGACAGTCAAAATTCACCCCTCCACTTT. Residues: CASSYSLDSQNSPLHF.

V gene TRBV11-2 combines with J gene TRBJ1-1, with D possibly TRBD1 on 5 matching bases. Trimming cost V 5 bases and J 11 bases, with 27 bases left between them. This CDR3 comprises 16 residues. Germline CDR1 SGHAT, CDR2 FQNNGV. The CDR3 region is CASSPGGTFFSPRAFF. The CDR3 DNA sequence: TGTGCCAGCAGCCCGGGGGGAACCTTTTTTTCTCCGAGGGCTTTCTTT.

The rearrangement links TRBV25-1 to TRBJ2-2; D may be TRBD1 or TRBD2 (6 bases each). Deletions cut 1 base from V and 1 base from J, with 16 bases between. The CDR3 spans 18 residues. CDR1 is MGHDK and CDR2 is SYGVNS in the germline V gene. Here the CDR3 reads CASSESGRGGRNTGELFF. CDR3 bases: TGTGCCAGCAGTGAATCTGGTCGAGGGGGGAGGAACACCGGGGAGCTGTTTTTT.

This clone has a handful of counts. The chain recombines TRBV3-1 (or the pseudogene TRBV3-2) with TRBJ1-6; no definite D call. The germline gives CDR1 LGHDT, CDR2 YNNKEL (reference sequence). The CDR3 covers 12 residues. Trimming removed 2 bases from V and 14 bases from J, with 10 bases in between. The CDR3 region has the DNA TGTGCCAGCAGCCAATCGGGCCTTACCCTCCACTTT. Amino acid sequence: CASSQSGLTLHF.

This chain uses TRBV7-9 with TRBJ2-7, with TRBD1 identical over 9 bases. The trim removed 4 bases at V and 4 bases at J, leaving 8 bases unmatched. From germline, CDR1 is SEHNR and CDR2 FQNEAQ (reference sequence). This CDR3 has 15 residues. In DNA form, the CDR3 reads TGTGCCAGCAGCTCCGTACCGGGACAGGGTTACGAGCAGTACTTC. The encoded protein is CASSSVPGQGYEQYF.

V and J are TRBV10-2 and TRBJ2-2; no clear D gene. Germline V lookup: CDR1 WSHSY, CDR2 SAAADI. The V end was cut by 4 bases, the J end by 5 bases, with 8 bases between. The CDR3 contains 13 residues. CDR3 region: CASSATETGELFF. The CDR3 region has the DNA TGCGCCAGCAGTGCTACGGAAACCGGGGAGCTGTTTTTT.

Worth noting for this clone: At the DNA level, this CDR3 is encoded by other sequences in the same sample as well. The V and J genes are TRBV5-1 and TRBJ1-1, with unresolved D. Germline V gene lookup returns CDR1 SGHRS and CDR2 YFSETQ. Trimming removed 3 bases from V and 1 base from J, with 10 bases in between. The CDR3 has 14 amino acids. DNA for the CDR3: TGCGCCAGCAGCTGGGGTGACGGGAACACTGAAGCTTTCTTT. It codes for CASSWGDGNTEAFF.

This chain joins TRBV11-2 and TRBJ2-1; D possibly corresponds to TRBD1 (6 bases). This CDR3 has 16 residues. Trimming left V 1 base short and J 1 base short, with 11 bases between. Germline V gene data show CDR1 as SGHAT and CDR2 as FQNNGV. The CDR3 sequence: CASSLVKGVSYNEQFF. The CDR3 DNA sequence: TGTGCCAGCAGCTTAGTCAAGGGGGTTTCCTACAATGAGCAGTTCTTC.

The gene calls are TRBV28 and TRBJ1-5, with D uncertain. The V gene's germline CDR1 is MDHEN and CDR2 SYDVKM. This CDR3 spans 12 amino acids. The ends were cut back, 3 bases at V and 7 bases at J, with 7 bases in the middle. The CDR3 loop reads CASSFHRQPQHF. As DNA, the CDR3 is TGTGCCAGCAGTTTTCATCGGCAGCCCCAGCATTTT.

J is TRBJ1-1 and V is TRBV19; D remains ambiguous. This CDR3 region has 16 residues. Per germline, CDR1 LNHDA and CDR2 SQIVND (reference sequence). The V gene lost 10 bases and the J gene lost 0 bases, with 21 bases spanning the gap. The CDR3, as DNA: TGTGCCACCGGCGGACGTGGGGAACGCGTGAACACTGAAGCTTTCTTT. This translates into CATGGRGERVNTEAFF.

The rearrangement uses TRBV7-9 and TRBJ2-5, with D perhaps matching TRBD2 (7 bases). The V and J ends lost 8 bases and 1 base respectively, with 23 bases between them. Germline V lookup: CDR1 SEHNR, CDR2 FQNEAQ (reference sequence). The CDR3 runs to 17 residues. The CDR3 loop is CASRGGGVGNPQETQYF. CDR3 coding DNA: TGTGCCAGCCGTGGAGGGGGGGTCGGTAACCCCCAAGAGACCCAGTACTTC.

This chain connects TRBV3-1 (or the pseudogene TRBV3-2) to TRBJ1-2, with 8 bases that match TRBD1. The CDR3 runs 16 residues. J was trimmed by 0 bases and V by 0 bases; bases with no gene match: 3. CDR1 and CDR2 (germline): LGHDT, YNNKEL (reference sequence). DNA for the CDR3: TGTGCCAGCAGCCAAGACAGGGGGCCATCTAACTATGGCTACACCTTC. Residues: CASSQDRGPSNYGYTF.

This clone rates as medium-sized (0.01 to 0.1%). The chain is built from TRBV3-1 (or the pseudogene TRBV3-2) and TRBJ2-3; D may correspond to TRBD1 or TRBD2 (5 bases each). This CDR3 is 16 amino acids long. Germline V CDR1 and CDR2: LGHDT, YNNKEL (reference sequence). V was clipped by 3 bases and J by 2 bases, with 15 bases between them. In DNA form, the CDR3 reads TGTGCCAGCAGCCAGTCGTCGGGGACGTACACAGATACGCAGTATTTT. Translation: CASSQSSGTYTDTQYF.

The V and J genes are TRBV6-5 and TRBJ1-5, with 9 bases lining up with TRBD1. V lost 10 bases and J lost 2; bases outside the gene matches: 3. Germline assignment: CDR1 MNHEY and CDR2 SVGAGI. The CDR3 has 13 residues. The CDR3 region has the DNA TGTGCCACCAGGGACAGGGGCAATCAGCCCCAGCATTTT. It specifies CATRDRGNQPQHF.

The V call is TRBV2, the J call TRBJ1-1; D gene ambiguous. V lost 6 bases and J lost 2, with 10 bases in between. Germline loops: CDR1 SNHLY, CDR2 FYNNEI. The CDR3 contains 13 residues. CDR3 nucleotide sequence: TGTGCCAGCAGCGTTAAGGGCAACACTGAAGCTTTCTTT. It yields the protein CASSVKGNTEAFF.

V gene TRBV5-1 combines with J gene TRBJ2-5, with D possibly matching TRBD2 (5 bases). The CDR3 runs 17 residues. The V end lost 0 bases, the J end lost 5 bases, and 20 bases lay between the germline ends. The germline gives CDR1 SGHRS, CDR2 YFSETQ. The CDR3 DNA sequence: TGCGCCAGCAGCTTGGTGTCTATTGTCGGGGTCTTGGAGACCCAGTACTTC. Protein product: CASSLVSIVGVLETQYF.